This T cell receptor (beta chain) was identified during a study of identical twins. Study-wide points: For cord blood, abundant beta clonotypes had fewer insertions, unlike memory repertoires, which showed none. Weaker excess twin sharing was seen among beta out-of-frame sequences.

Trimming left V 7 bases short and J 7 bases short, with 13 bases between. The CDR3 covers 12 residues. The germline CDR1 and CDR2 sequences are MNHEY and SVGAGI. Every donor was a healthy Caucasian. Via MiXCR, TCRdb re-called the 5' RACE reads, giving one row per CDR3 protein. Of about 200,000 distinct CDR3 sequences detected, roughly a tenth appear once; the ten largest clones hold 5% to 6%. This clonotype was counted ten times or more. Its target is unknown. This chain joins TRBV6-5 and TRBJ1-2, with D maybe TRBD1 (6 bases). The source material was memory (CD45RO+) T cells sorted from blood. The receptor's source is a woman aged 18-29 years in good health. CDR3 bases: TGTGCCAGCACTTCAGGGGAAGGTGGCTACACCTTC. Translated, it gives CASTSGEGGYTF.